These 6 T cell receptor beta chains originate from one sample sequenced in a study of Graves' ophthalmopathy and Graves' hyperthyroidism (dated by TCRdb to the late 2010s). Sequencing was carried out with an Illumina HiSeq 2000. For repertoire sequencing, the TCR beta CDR3 regions were amplified from RNA transcripts. HTBI primers and the Qiagen OneStep RT-PCR kit were used in a first-round RT-PCR, which was followed by a second-round multiplex PCR, size selection and purification. The public sequencing data were trimmed at Q25 with fastp and processed into clonotypes with MiXCR by TCRdb, which kept only in-frame beta chains. When rows share a CDR3 protein, they turn into one entry using the most common DNA and genes. The sample table lists 300,000 to 450,000 distinct CDR3 sequences, approximately 18% of them with a count of one. 2.4% of the sample rests with the top ten. The specimen was peripheral blood. The receptors stem from an adult woman with stable Graves' hyperthyroidism.

The sample holds many counts of this clonotype. V gene TRBV4-1 combines with J gene TRBJ2-7, with 9 bases aligning to TRBD2. Unmatched junction bases numbered 5, after V lost 0 bases and J lost 2 bases. The CDR3 is 16 residues long. Germline lookup yields CDR1 MGHRA and CDR2 YSYEKL. DNA of the CDR3: TGCGCCAGCAGCCAAGAAACTAGCGGGCGTCCCTACGAGCAGTACTTC. It specifies CASSQETSGRPYEQYF.

In its sample, this clonotype was seen a few times. The V gene is TRBV7-2, the J gene TRBJ1-2; D may be TRBD1 (6 bases). Germline V gives CDR1 SGHTA, CDR2 FQGNSA. The CDR3 runs to 16 residues. V was trimmed by 0 bases and J by 5 bases, leaving 16 bases between them. CDR3 coding DNA: TGTGCCAGCAGCTTAGCGATATCGGGGGCAAGATATGGCTACACCTTC. This encodes CASSLAISGARYGYTF.

This clonotype has ten or more counts. The chain is built from TRBV5-1 and TRBJ1-1, with D possibly being TRBD1 (5 bases). V was shortened by 0 bases and J by 5 bases, with 11 bases between the two germline ends. Germline CDR1 is SGHRS and CDR2 is YFSETQ. This CDR3 has 14 residues. This chain's CDR3 is CASSLVFGGTEAFF. The CDR3 DNA follows: TGCGCCAGCAGCTTGGTGTTTGGGGGGACTGAAGCTTTCTTT.

This clonotype was seen many times. This chain joins TRBV6-1 and TRBJ2-5; 11 bases fit TRBD2. CDR1 and CDR2 (germline): MNHNS, SASEGT. J gave up 4 bases and V 5 bases, and 9 bases lay outside the gene matches. The CDR3 loop spans 16 amino acids. The DNA for the CDR3 is TGTGCCAGCAGTCCCCCCGGGACTAGCGGCGGAGAGACCCAGTACTTC. This encodes CASSPPGTSGGETQYF.

This clonotype was counted at least ten times. The V call is TRBV12-3 or TRBV12-4, the J call TRBJ2-2; TRBD2 agrees at 7 bases. The CDR3 is 14 amino acids. Germline trimming cut 5 bases from V and 6 bases from J; bases unmatched to any gene: 6. CDR3 amino acids: CASSPGLLPGELFF. CDR3 DNA: TGTGCCAGCAGTCCGGGACTACTCCCCGGGGAGCTGTTTTTT.

This clonotype was detected many times. This rearrangement joins TRBV25-1 to TRBJ2-7; 10 bases are shared with TRBD2. The junction had 7 bases not matched to a gene; V was cut back by 6 bases and J by 2 bases. The CDR3 covers 15 residues. Germline assignment: CDR1 MGHDK and CDR2 SYGVNS. The CDR3 DNA reads TGTGCCAGCAGAGGGACCGGGACTAGCGCCTACGAGCAGTACTTC. It yields the protein CASRGTGTSAYEQYF.